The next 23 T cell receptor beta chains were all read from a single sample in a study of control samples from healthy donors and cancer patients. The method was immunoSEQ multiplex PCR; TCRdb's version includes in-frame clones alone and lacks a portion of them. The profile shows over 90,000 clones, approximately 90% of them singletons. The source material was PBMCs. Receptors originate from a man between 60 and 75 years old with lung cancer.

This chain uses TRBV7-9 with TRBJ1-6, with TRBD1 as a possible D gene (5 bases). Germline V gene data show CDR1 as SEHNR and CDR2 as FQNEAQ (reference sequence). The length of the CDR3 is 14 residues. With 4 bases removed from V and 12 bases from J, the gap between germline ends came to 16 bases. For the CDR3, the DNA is TGTGCCAGCAGCTCTAGAGGGGCCGGGGGACCCCTCCACTTT. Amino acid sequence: CASSSRGAGGPLHF.

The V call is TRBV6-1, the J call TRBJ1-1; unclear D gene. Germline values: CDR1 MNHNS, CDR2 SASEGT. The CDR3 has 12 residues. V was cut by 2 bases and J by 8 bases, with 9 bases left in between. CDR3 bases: TGTGCCAGCAGTGAAAAAACAGCAGAAGCTTTCTTT. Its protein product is CASSEKTAEAFF.

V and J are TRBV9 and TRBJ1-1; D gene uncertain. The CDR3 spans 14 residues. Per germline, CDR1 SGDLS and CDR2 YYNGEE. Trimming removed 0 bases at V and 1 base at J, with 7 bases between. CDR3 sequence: CASSVERSNTEAFF. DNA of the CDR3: TGTGCCAGCAGCGTAGAACGGTCGAACACTGAAGCTTTCTTT.

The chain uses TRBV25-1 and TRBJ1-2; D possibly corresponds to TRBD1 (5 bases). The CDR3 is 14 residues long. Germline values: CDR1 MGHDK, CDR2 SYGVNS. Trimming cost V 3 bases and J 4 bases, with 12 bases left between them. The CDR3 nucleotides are TGTGCCAGCAGTGACAGGGTAACAGTCTATGGCTACACCTTC. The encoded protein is CASSDRVTVYGYTF.

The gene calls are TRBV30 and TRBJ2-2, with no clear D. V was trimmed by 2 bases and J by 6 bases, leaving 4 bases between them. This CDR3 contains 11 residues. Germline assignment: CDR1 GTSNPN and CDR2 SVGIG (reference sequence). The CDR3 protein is CAWSRPGELFF. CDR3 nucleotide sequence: TGTGCCTGGAGTCGGCCCGGGGAGCTGTTTTTT.

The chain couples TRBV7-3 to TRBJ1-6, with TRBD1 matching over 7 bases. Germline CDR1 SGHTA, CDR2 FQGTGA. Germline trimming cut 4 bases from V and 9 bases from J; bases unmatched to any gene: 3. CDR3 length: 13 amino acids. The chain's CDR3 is CASSSTGSSPLHF. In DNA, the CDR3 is TGTGCCAGCAGCTCGACAGGGAGTTCACCCCTCCACTTT.

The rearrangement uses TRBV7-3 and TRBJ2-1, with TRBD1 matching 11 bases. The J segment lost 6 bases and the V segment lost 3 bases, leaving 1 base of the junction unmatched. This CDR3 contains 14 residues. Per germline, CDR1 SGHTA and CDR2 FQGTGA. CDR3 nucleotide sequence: TGTGCCAGCAGCTTGGGACAGGGGGGCAATGAGCAGTTCTTC. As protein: CASSLGQGGNEQFF. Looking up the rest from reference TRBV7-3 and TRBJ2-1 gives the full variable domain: GAGVSQTPSNKVTEKGKYVELRCDPISGHTALYWYRQSLGQGPEFLIYFQGTGAADDSGLPNDRFFAVRPEGSVSTLKIQRTERGDSAVYLCASSLGQGGNEQFFGPGTRLTVL.

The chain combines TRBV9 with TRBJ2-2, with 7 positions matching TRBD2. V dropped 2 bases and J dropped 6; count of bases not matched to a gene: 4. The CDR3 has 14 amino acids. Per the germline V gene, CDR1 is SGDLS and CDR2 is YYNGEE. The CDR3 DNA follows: TGTGCCAGCAGCGTCGCGGGGGTATCCGGGGAGCTGTTTTTT. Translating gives CASSVAGVSGELFF.

The CDR3 protein is CASSSQGGTEAFF. CDR3 nucleotides: TGTGCCAGCAGCTCCCAGGGGGGCACTGAAGCTTTCTTT. This chain joins TRBV11-2 and TRBJ1-1; TRBD1 matches at 7 bases. V lost 4 bases to trimming and J lost 4 bases; unmatched junction nucleotides: 3. Germline CDR1 reads SGHAT; CDR2 reads FQNNGV. This CDR3 comprises 13 residues.

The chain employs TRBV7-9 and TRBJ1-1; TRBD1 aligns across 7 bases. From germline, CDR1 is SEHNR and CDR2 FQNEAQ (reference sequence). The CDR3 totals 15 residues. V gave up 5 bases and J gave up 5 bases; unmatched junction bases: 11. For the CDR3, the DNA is TGTGCCAGCAGCCTCCGACAGGGAGGGAGGACTGAAGCTTTCTTT. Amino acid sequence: CASSLRQGGRTEAFF.

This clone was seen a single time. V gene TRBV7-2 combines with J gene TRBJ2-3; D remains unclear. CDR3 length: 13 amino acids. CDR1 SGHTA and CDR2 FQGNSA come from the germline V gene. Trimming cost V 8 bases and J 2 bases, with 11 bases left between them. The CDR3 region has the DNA TGTGCCAGCGGTGAACAACTCACAGATACGCAGTATTTT. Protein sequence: CASGEQLTDTQYF.

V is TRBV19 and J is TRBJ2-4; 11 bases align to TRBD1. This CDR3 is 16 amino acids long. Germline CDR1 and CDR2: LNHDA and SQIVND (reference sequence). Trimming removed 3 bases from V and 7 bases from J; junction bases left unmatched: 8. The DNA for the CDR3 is TGTGCCAGTAGTATGTGGACAGGGGGCAAGGGGAACATTCAGTACTTC. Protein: CASSMWTGGKGNIQYF.

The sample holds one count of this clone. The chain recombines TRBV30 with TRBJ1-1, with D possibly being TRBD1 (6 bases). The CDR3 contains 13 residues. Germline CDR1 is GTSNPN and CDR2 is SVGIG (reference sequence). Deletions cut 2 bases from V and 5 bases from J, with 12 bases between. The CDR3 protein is CAWSYNQGTEAFF. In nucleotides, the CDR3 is TGTGCCTGGAGTTACAATCAGGGGACTGAAGCTTTCTTT.

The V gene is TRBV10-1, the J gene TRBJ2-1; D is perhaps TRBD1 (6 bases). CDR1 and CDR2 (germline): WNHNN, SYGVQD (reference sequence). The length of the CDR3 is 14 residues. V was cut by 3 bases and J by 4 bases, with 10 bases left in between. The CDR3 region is CASSDPDRYNEQFF. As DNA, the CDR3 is TGCGCCAGCAGTGACCCCGACAGGTACAATGAGCAGTTCTTC.

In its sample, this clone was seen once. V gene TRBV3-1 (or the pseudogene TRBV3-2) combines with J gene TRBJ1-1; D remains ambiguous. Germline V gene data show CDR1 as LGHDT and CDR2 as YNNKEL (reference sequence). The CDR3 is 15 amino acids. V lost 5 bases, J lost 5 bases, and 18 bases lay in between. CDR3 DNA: TGTGCCAGCAGCTTACGTCTCTCGTTGGGGACTGAAGCTTTCTTT. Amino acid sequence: CASSLRLSLGTEAFF.

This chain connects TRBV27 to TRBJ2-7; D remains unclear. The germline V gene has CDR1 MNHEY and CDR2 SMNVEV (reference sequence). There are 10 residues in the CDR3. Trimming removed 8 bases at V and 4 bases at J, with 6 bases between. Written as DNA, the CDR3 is TGTGCCAGCGGCTTATACGAGCAGTACTTC. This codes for CASGLYEQYF.

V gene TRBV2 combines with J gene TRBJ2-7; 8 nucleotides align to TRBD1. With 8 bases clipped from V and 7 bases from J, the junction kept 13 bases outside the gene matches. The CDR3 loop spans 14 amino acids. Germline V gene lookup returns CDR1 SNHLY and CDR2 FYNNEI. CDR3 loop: CASQSVTGVGEQYF. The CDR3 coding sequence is TGTGCCAGCCAATCGGTGACAGGGGTTGGGGAGCAGTACTTC.

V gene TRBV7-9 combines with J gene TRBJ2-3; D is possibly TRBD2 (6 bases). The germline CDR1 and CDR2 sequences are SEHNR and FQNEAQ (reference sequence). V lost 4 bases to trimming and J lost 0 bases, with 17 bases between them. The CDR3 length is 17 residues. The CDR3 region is CASSSTMGGGSTDTQYF. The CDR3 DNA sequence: TGTGCCAGCAGCTCCACGATGGGGGGAGGTAGCACAGATACGCAGTATTTT.

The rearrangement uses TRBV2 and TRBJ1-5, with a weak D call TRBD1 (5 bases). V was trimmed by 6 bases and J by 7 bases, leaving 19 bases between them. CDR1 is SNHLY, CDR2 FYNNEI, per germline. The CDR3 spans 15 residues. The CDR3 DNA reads TGTGCCAGCAGCCCAGGGAGAGGGACGGGCCAGCCCCAGCATTTT. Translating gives CASSPGRGTGQPQHF.

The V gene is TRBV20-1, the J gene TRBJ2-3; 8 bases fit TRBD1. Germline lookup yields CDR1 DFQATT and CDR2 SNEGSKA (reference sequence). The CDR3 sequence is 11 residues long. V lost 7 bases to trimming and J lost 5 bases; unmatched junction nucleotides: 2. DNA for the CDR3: TGCAGTGTGACAGGGGTAGATACGCAGTATTTT. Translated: CSVTGVDTQYF.

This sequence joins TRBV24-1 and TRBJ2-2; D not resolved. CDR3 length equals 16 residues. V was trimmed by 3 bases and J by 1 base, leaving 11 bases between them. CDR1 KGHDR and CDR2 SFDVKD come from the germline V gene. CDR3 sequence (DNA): TGTGCCACCAGTGATCCTACGCCGGGGAACACCGGGGAGCTGTTTTTT. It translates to CATSDPTPGNTGELFF.

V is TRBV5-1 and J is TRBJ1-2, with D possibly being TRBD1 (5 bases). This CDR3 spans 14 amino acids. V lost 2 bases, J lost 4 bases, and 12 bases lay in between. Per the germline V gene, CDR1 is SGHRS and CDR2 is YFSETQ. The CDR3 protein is CASSLGEGSYGYTF. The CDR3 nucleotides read TGCGCCAGCAGCTTAGGGGAAGGAAGCTATGGCTACACCTTC. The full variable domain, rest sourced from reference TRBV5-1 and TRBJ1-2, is KAGVTQTPRYLIKTRGQQVTLSCSPISGHRSVSWYQQTPGQGLQFLFEYFSETQRNKGNFPGRFSGRQFSNSRSEMNVSTLELGDSALYLCASSLGEGSYGYTFGSGTRLTVV.

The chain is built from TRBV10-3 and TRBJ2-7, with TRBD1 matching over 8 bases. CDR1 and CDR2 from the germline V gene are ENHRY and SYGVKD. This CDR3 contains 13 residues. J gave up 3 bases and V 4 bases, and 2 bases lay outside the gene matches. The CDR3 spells CAISGGQVYEQYV. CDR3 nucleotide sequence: TGTGCCATCAGTGGGGGACAGGTCTACGAGCAGTACGTC.